This T cell receptor (beta chain) was recovered during a study of blood T cell repertoires in COVID-19. Study in general: COVID-19 samples from acute and convalescent phases originated in the United States, Italy and Spain.

This CDR3 spans 18 amino acids. Germline V lookup: CDR1 LNHDA, CDR2 SQIVND (reference sequence). The junction had 12 bases not matched to a gene; V was cut back by 5 bases and J by 2 bases. TCRdb's table, derived via immunoSEQ multiplex PCR, lists solely in-frame clones and lacks some. The sample holds a few hundred thousand clones, roughly nine tenths seen once. This sequence originates from a human donor in a cohort exposed to, infected with or recovered from COVID-19 (not recorded which). The donor label of this sample is uncertain. The sequenced sample was PBMCs or T cells enriched from blood (not recorded which). The chain carries TRBV19 and TRBJ2-3; 11 nucleotides agree with TRBD2. The CDR3 sequence is CASSDRGLAGWDTDTQYF. CDR3 in DNA: TGTGCCAGTAGTGACCGTGGACTAGCGGGCTGGGACACAGATACGCAGTATTTT.